Listed below are T cell receptor beta chains from one sample, sequenced in a study of blood T cells in healthy people across ages. MiXCR, applied by TCRdb to the 5' RACE reads, yields one record per CDR3 protein. The table records 1.4 million to 1.5 million distinct CDR3 sequences, 42% of them present only once. Material for sequencing was blood. Receptors were obtained from a young woman in good health. The CDR3 runs from the conserved cysteine through the conserved F or W. Each record gives: J gene, V gene, CDR3 protein.

J: TRBJ2-3
V: TRBV9
CDR3: CASSPGTSSTDTQYF

J: TRBJ1-2
V: TRBV5-1
CDR3: CASSTGGLEGYTF

J: TRBJ2-1
V: TRBV4-2
CDR3: CASSSGDEQFF

J: TRBJ2-1
V: TRBV7-2
CDR3: CASSPGAGGLKFF

J: TRBJ2-7
V: TRBV21-1
CDR3: CASSKRTSGRFLYEQYF

J: TRBJ2-3
V: TRBV3-1
CDR3: CASTLGQGMGHLDTQYF

J: TRBJ2-3
V: TRBV7-2
CDR3: CTSTPPPSGRFGDTQYF

J: TRBJ2-1
V: TRBV20-1
CDR3: CSAPPLAGDEQFF

J: TRBJ2-6
V: TRBV2
CDR3: CASNRDTSGANVLTF

J: TRBJ2-3
V: TRBV11-2
CDR3: CASSPGPYTDTQYF

J: TRBJ1-6
V: TRBV20-1
CDR3: CSASRAGALYNSPLHF

J: TRBJ2-7
V: TRBV30
CDR3: CAWTGRAYEQYF

J: TRBJ2-1
V: TRBV20-1
CDR3: CSAGGGSSYNEQFF

J: TRBJ2-1
V: TRBV5-1
CDR3: CASSLVGTSGHTYNEQFF

J: TRBJ1-6
V: TRBV4-1
CDR3: CASSQQDREYSPLHF

J: TRBJ2-1
V: TRBV6-6
CDR3: CASRSSGIEQFF

J: TRBJ2-7
V: TRBV4-2
CDR3: CASSQLPSGEEQYF

J: TRBJ1-4
V: TRBV12-3/TRBV12-4
CDR3: CASSLDAGGISTNEKLFF

J: TRBJ2-1
V: TRBV5-5
CDR3: CTSSLQGASEQFF

J: TRBJ2-1
V: TRBV25-1
CDR3: CASSEPGGGKETQFF

J: TRBJ1-2
V: TRBV6-6
CDR3: CASSYGEANYGYTF

J: TRBJ2-1
V: TRBV14
CDR3: CASSILSSSSYNEQFF

J: TRBJ2-3
V: TRBV6-2/TRBV6-3
CDR3: CASSYSQSADTQYF

J: TRBJ2-7
V: TRBV10-3
CDR3: CAIKRGTDEQYF

J: TRBJ2-3
V: TRBV20-1
CDR3: CSARDRVISTDTQYF

J: TRBJ2-1
V: TRBV7-3
CDR3: CASGTSDNEQFF

J: TRBJ2-5
V: TRBV11-2
CDR3: CASSSARDNQETQYF

J: TRBJ2-5
V: TRBV7-2
CDR3: CASSSWEQETQYF

J: TRBJ1-2
V: TRBV27
CDR3: CASSSGQAGYTF

J: TRBJ2-2
V: TRBV6-5
CDR3: CATTVAVTGELFF

J: TRBJ2-7
V: TRBV5-1
CDR3: CASSFVLAGGVSYEQYF

J: TRBJ2-3
V: TRBV10-1
CDR3: CASSDHGGSPQAQYF

J: TRBJ2-7
V: TRBV12-3/TRBV12-4
CDR3: CASRVEGEDYEQYF

J: TRBJ1-5
V: TRBV20-1
CDR3: CSAKGSFGGSNQPQHF

J: TRBJ1-2
V: TRBV15
CDR3: CATSRQEYGYTF

J: TRBJ2-5
V: TRBV10-1
CDR3: CASSHGTSGEETQYF

J: TRBJ1-2
V: TRBV20-1
CDR3: CSAATGPGGGYTF

J: TRBJ2-1
V: TRBV24-1
CDR3: CANRHGTGGNEQFF

J: TRBJ2-1
V: TRBV10-3
CDR3: CAISEWVAEDNEQFF

J: TRBJ2-4
V: TRBV10-3
CDR3: CAIGASGQENIQYF

J: TRBJ1-2
V: TRBV4-2
CDR3: CASSPVGTGAEINYGYTF

J: TRBJ2-7
V: TRBV5-1
CDR3: CASSLRGAGTSYEQYF

J: .
V: TRBV29-1
CDR3: CSVSGLASYNEQYF

J: TRBJ1-2
V: TRBV7-9
CDR3: CASSSLTEGYGYTF

J: TRBJ1-1
V: TRBV5-1
CDR3: CASSTVMNTEAFF

J: TRBJ2-5
V: TRBV6-2/TRBV6-3
CDR3: CASSYSNVVGGPVEAQYF

J: TRBJ2-2
V: TRBV6-5
CDR3: CASSYLTGITGELFF

J: TRBJ2-3
V: TRBV3-1
CDR3: CASSQVGSATDTQYF

J: TRBJ2-6
V: TRBV10-2
CDR3: CASSDFSGANVLTF

J: TRBJ1-4
V: TRBV6-5
CDR3: CASSYSGTLLGASTNEKLFF

J: TRBJ1-4
V: TRBV2
CDR3: CASSGGQIATNEKLFF

J: TRBJ1-1
V: TRBV6-6
CDR3: CASSLQTVEAFF